Shown below are 24 T cell receptor beta chains from a single sample sequenced in a study of T-cell memory formation after mild COVID-19. TCRdb reprocessed the 5' RACE reads via MiXCR and lists one record per CDR3 protein. The repertoire has roughly 550,000 distinct CDR3 sequences, over 20% of them found once; the top ten carry around 12%. The source material was PBMCs or a T cell subset sorted from them (not recorded which). The receptors come from an adult woman who had mild COVID-19 (a few samples of this study predate the infection). Cell type and time point are not known.

This clonotype was seen only a few times. The chain uses TRBV15 and TRBJ1-4; D is uncertain. The germline gives CDR1 LNHNV, CDR2 YYDKDF (reference sequence). This CDR3 comprises 14 residues. The V end lost 0 bases, the J end lost 5 bases, and 7 bases lay between the germline ends. For the CDR3, the DNA is TGTGCCACCAGCAGAGATCTTTCGAATGAAAAACTGTTTTTT. Translating it yields CATSRDLSNEKLFF.

The chain recombines TRBV7-2 with TRBJ2-1; D call uncertain. From germline, CDR1 is SGHTA and CDR2 FQGNSA. Trimming removed 5 bases at V and 9 bases at J, with 20 bases between. The CDR3 covers 15 residues. The CDR3 coding sequence is TGTGCCAGCAGCGCCCCAGCCGGCGGCACCAGTGAGCAGTTCTTC. It encodes CASSAPAGGTSEQFF.

The chain recombines TRBV24-1 with TRBJ2-1; 11 bases match TRBD1. The V gene's germline CDR1 is KGHDR and CDR2 SFDVKD. Unmatched junction bases numbered 5, after V lost 2 bases and J lost 6 bases. The CDR3 is 16 residues long. CDR3 region: CATSDYGTGGFNEQFF. The CDR3 nucleotides are TGTGCCACCAGTGATTACGGGACAGGGGGGTTCAATGAGCAGTTCTTC.

The rearrangement joins TRBV20-1 to TRBJ2-7, with a weak D call TRBD1 (5 bases). Deletions cut 3 bases from V and 4 bases from J, with 13 bases between. The CDR3 runs to 13 residues. Per germline, CDR1 DFQATT and CDR2 SNEGSKA (reference sequence). CDR3 loop: CSARSAREYEQYF. DNA for the CDR3: TGCAGTGCTAGGTCGGCCAGGGAATACGAGCAGTACTTC.

This clonotype was detected only once. The genes are TRBV6-5 and TRBJ2-3; perhaps TRBD1 as D (6 bases). Trimming cost V 8 bases and J 4 bases, with 16 bases left between them. The germline CDR1 and CDR2 sequences are MNHEY and SVGAGI. The CDR3 sequence is 14 residues long. The CDR3 region has the DNA TGTGCCAGCCATCCTGGGGGCAGCTCAGATACGCAGTATTTT. Translated: CASHPGGSSDTQYF.

The chain employs TRBV2 and TRBJ1-1, with D unclear. The germline V gene encodes CDR1 SNHLY and CDR2 FYNNEI. The CDR3 sequence is 14 residues long. Trimming shortened V by 3 bases and J by 1 base, and 9 bases separated the two germline ends. The CDR3 sequence: CASSDGHKNTEAFF. CDR3 DNA: TGTGCCAGCAGTGATGGCCATAAGAACACTGAAGCTTTCTTT. Variable domain in full (rest from reference TRBV2 and TRBJ1-1): EPEVTQTPSHQVTQMGQEVILRCVPISNHLYFYWYRQILGQKVEFLVSFYNNEISEKSEIFDDQFSVERPDGSNFTLKIRSTKLEDSAMYFCASSDGHKNTEAFFGQGTRLTVV.

The chain employs TRBV9 and TRBJ2-7; either TRBD1 or TRBD2 may supply D (5 bases each). The CDR3 is 13 amino acids. CDR1 is SGDLS, CDR2 YYNGEE, per germline. V gave up 3 bases and J gave up 2 bases, with 9 bases separating them. In DNA form, the CDR3 reads TGTGCCAGCAGCGGGGACGGGCCCTACGAGCAGTACTTC. Protein product: CASSGDGPYEQYF.

This clonotype was seen more than once but under ten times. V and J are TRBV6-5 and TRBJ2-7; 11 bases are shared with TRBD2. V trimming: 6 bases; J trimming: 6 bases; junction bases outside the gene matches: 7. This CDR3 is 14 amino acids long. Germline V gene lookup returns CDR1 MNHEY and CDR2 SVGAGI. The CDR3 reads CASRASGRTVEQYF. The CDR3 region has the DNA TGTGCCAGCAGAGCTAGCGGGAGGACTGTCGAGCAGTACTTC.

This clonotype was recorded a few times. The V and J genes are TRBV30 and TRBJ2-7; possibly TRBD1 for D (5 bases). Trimming removed 3 bases from V and 2 bases from J, with 14 bases in between. The CDR3 has 14 amino acids. Germline assignment: CDR1 GTSNPN and CDR2 SVGIG (reference sequence). The CDR3 DNA sequence: TGTGCCTGGAGGGCCCTATTGGGGCCCTACGAGCAGTACTTC. Its translation: CAWRALLGPYEQYF.

The chain has TRBV29-1 and TRBJ2-7, with D perhaps being TRBD1 or TRBD2 (7 bases each). The CDR3 contains 18 residues. Trimming pared 4 bases from V and 1 base from J, leaving 26 bases between. CDR1 SQVTM and CDR2 ANQGSEA come from the germline V gene. CDR3 loop: CSVASFIRGRGGSYEQYF. CDR3 bases: TGCAGCGTTGCGTCATTTATAAGGGGGCGCGGGGGATCCTACGAGCAGTACTTC.

This clonotype was recorded a few times. The chain carries TRBV7-9 and TRBJ1-6; no reliable D call. V lost 5 bases to trimming and J lost 9 bases, with 17 bases between them. Per the germline V gene, CDR1 is SEHNR and CDR2 is FQNEAQ (reference sequence). This CDR3 is built from 15 residues. The CDR3 loop is CASSPQGTGLSPLHF. The CDR3 nucleotides are TGTGCCAGCAGCCCCCAAGGCACGGGCCTTTCACCCCTCCACTTT.

This clonotype has just one count. The rearrangement joins TRBV24-1 to TRBJ2-3; D may be TRBD2 (5 bases). Germline assignment: CDR1 KGHDR and CDR2 SFDVKD. The CDR3 runs 16 residues. Trimming cost V 5 bases and J 2 bases, with 16 bases left between them. CDR3 amino acids: CATSGFQDGDTDTQYF. The CDR3, as DNA: TGTGCCACCAGTGGTTTTCAGGACGGGGACACAGATACGCAGTATTTT.

The genes are TRBV11-1 and TRBJ1-1; D might be TRBD1 (6 bases). V dropped 0 bases and J dropped 1 base, with 12 bases sitting between them. This CDR3 has 16 amino acids. Germline-derived CDR1 and CDR2 are SGHAT and FQDESV (reference sequence). The CDR3 DNA sequence: TGTGCCAGCAGCTTAGCGATCGACAGGACGAACACTGAAGCTTTCTTT. This translates into CASSLAIDRTNTEAFF.

This clonotype was counted between two and nine times. The chain links TRBV10-3 to TRBJ2-5; TRBD2 matches at 12 bases. CDR1 is ENHRY and CDR2 is SYGVKD in the germline V gene. V gave up 3 bases and J gave up 4 bases; unmatched junction bases: 12. CDR3 length equals 18 residues. CDR3 DNA sequence: TGTGCCATCAGTGACTCAACCGGTACTAGCGGGAGGTTAGAGACCCAGTACTTC. This encodes CAISDSTGTSGRLETQYF.

This clonotype was detected only a few times. The chain couples TRBV4-2 to TRBJ2-7, with D possibly TRBD2 on 6 matching bases. V dropped 4 bases and J dropped 3 bases, with 19 bases sitting between them. Per germline, CDR1 LGHNA and CDR2 YNFKEQ. The length of the CDR3 is 16 residues. The CDR3 protein is CASSPGLSADYYEQYF. CDR3 DNA: TGTGCCAGCAGCCCTGGACTATCGGCGGATTACTACGAGCAGTACTTC.

This clonotype showed up just once. The chain combines TRBV14 with TRBJ1-6; the D is unclear. Trimming removed 2 bases at V and 6 bases at J, with 14 bases between. CDR3 length: 16 residues. From germline, CDR1 is SGHDN and CDR2 FVKESK. The CDR3 nucleotides are TGTGCCAGCAGCCAATCTACACTGGCAGCTAATTCACCCCTCCACTTT. Translated: CASSQSTLAANSPLHF.

J is TRBJ1-2 and V is TRBV6-5; the match to TRBD1 covers 10 bases. CDR3 length: 15 amino acids. The ends lost 7 bases at V and 1 base at J; junction bases unmatched: 6. Germline V gene data show CDR1 as MNHEY and CDR2 as SVGAGI. The CDR3 here is CASNPGQGFNYGYTF. DNA for the CDR3: TGTGCCAGCAACCCGGGACAGGGGTTTAACTATGGCTACACCTTC.

The rearrangement joins TRBV12-3 or TRBV12-4 to TRBJ2-1; either TRBD1 or TRBD2 may supply D (5 bases each). V lost 5 bases and J lost 8, with 16 bases in between. The CDR3 length is 14 residues. DNA of the CDR3: TGTGCCAGCAGTCCGGGGCTTGGAGGCGATGAGCAGTTCTTC. Translation: CASSPGLGGDEQFF.

The chain recombines TRBV12-3 or TRBV12-4 with TRBJ1-1; no reliable D call. Deletions cut 0 bases from V and 8 bases from J, with 7 bases between. The CDR3 totals 12 residues. The CDR3 reads CASSLARPEAFF. DNA of the CDR3: TGTGCCAGCAGTTTAGCGAGGCCGGAAGCTTTCTTT.

At least ten counts were recorded for this clonotype. This sequence joins TRBV7-2 and TRBJ2-5; 7 bases match TRBD1. In germline, CDR1 is SGHTA, CDR2 FQGNSA. The CDR3 runs 14 residues. After removal of 5 bases from V and 6 bases from J, the junction contained 9 bases not matched to a gene. CDR3 sequence: CASSIDRALKTQYF. For the CDR3, the DNA is TGTGCCAGCAGCATCGACAGGGCGCTAAAGACCCAGTACTTC.

This clonotype was observed a handful of times. V is TRBV5-6 and J is TRBJ2-1; D remains unclear. Per germline, CDR1 SGHDT and CDR2 YYEEEE. The CDR3 length is 16 residues. Between the trimmed V and J ends, which lost 6 bases and 1 base, there was a span of 17 bases. CDR3 in DNA: TGTGCCAGCAATAGTCTGGTGGCGGTATCCTACAATGAGCAGTTCTTC. Translated, it gives CASNSLVAVSYNEQFF.

This clonotype was observed a single time. The rearrangement uses TRBV6-5 and TRBJ1-4; no definite D call. The germline V and J ends were trimmed by 4 bases and 0 bases, with 12 bases remaining between them. The CDR3 consists of 16 residues. The V gene's germline CDR1 is MNHEY and CDR2 SVGAGI. CDR3 in DNA: TGTGCCAGCAGTTCGACGACACGAGCAACTAATGAAAAACTGTTTTTT. Protein sequence: CASSSTTRATNEKLFF.

V is TRBV11-3 and J is TRBJ2-5; 10 bases line up with TRBD2. Per germline, CDR1 SGHNT and CDR2 YENEEA. V dropped 0 bases and J dropped 2; count of bases not matched to a gene: 3. The CDR3 consists of 16 residues. The CDR3 here is CASSLDGTSVQETQYF. Written as DNA, the CDR3 is TGTGCCAGCAGCTTAGATGGGACTAGCGTTCAAGAGACCCAGTACTTC.

The chain is built from TRBV4-3 and TRBJ2-5; the match to TRBD2 covers 7 bases. V lost 4 bases, J lost 5 bases, and 4 bases stayed unmatched. Per germline, CDR1 LGHNA and CDR2 YSLEER. The CDR3 is made up of 13 amino acids. CDR3 sequence: CASSRDGGETQYF. CDR3 DNA sequence: TGCGCCAGCAGCCGCGACGGGGGGGAGACCCAGTACTTC.